This T cell receptor beta chain emerged from a study of blood T cell repertoires in COVID-19. Across the study: The United States, Italy and Spain supplied acute and convalescent COVID-19 samples. PBMCs, B-cell-depleted T cells, or T cells were the source of the cDNA or gDNA that made up the material.

Trimming took off 8 bases at V and 2 bases at J, with 15 bases between the two ends. The length of the CDR3 is 14 residues. Germline-derived CDR1 and CDR2 are SGDLS and YYNGEE. The Seattle patients, enrolled during active infection, were followed longitudinally. Per the authors' pipeline: Cell counts per sample came from amplifying reference gene primers. Using immunoSEQ multiplex PCR, the repertoire was profiled, and TCRdb retains in-frame clones only, with some absent. Clone size and the V and J calls come from that table; the DNA yielded D and trimming. The repertoire holds hundreds of thousands of clones, with about 91% as singletons.

This clonotype was sampled from a woman in her thirties with COVID-19, enrolled during active disease. The chain recombines TRBV9 with TRBJ2-3; a possible D gene is TRBD2 (6 bases). Sequences were obtained from peripheral blood. CDR3 sequence: CASQRDFLTDTQYF. The CDR3 DNA reads as TGTGCCAGTCAGAGGGACTTTCTCACAGATACGCAGTATTTT.